This T cell receptor (beta chain) came from a study of blood T cell repertoires in COVID-19. At the level of the study: The United States, Italy and Spain were the sources of the acute and convalescent COVID-19 samples. PBMCs, B-cell-depleted T cells, or T cells provided the cDNA or gDNA that made up the material.

In germline, CDR1 is SGHRS, CDR2 YFSETQ. The CDR3 runs to 15 residues. V lost 3 bases and J lost 4, with 15 bases in between. Under the authors' procedure: It was from reference gene primer amplification that nucleated cell counts were estimated. Profiling relied on immunoSEQ multiplex PCR, and the TCRdb table lists in-frame clones only, not all of them. V, J and clone size derive from that table, while D and trimming were established from the DNA sequence. The sample contains roughly 120,000 clones, around 90% of which appear only once. The chain links TRBV5-1 to TRBJ2-3; D not certain. The TCR sequence derives from a middle-aged man with active COVID-19. What was sequenced was peripheral blood. In nucleotides, the CDR3 is TGCGCCAGCAGCTCAGGTGATGGTTATGCAGATACGCAGTATTTT. It is translated as CASSSGDGYADTQYF.